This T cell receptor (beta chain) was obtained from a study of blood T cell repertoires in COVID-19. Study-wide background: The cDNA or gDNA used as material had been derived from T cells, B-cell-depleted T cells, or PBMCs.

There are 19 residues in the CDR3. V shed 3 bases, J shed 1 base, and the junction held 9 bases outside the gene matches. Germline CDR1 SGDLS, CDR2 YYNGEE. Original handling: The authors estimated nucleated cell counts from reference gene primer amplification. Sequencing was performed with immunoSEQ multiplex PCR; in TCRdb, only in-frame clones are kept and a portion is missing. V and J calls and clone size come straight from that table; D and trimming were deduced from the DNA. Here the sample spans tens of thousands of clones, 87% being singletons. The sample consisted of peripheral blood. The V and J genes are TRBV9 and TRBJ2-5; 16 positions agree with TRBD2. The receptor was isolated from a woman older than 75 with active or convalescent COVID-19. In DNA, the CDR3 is TGTGCCAGCAGCGCCCGTACGGGGACTAGCGGGGGGGCCCAAGAGACCCAGTACTTC. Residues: CASSARTGTSGGAQETQYF. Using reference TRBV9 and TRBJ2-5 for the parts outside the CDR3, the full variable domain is DSGVTQTPKHLITATGQRVTLRCSPRSGDLSVYWYQQSLDQGLQFLIQYYNGEERAKGNILERFSAQQFPDLHSELNLSSLELGDSALYFCASSARTGTSGGAQETQYFGPGTRLLVL.